The 17 T cell receptor beta chains reported below all come from one sample, sequenced in a study of T cells in Graves' hyperthyroidism and ophthalmopathy (dated by TCRdb to the late 2010s). The library came from multiplex PCR. TCRdb records Illumina HiSeq 2000 as the sequencer. The TCR beta CDR3 regions were amplified from RNA transcripts. The TCR CDR3 was subjected to a first round of RT-PCR using the HTBI primer set and the Qiagen OneStep RT-PCR kit. TCRdb handled the public reads itself, with Q25 trimming in fastp and clone calling in MiXCR, and kept productive beta chains. Each CDR3 protein appears once, grouped with its most common genes and DNA. The sample records about 540,000 distinct CDR3 sequences, more than 45% of which are singletons. Around 7.7% of the sample belongs to the ten largest clones. The sample was peripheral blood or thyroid tissue (not recorded which). Receptors originate from a woman between 18 and 29 years old with Graves' hyperthyroidism.

This clonotype showed up just a few times. A much bigger clone sits one base away, suggesting this may be a read error. The CDR3, as DNA: TGTGCCAGCAGCTTAGGAGGAGGGGGCGCCTTCTATGGCTACACCTTC. It specifies CASSLGGGGAFYGYTF. V and J are TRBV7-9 and TRBJ1-2, with TRBD1 identical over 7 bases. The junction had 9 bases not matched to a gene; V was cut back by 1 base and J by 4 bases. The germline CDR1 and CDR2 sequences are SEHNR and FQNEAQ (reference sequence). The CDR3 runs to 16 residues.

The CDR3 nucleotides read TGTGCCAGCAGCTTATTCGAGGGGGGGGCCTACAATGAAAAACTGTTTTTT. This sequence encodes CASSLFEGGAYNEKLFF. The J gene is TRBJ1-4, the V gene TRBV7-2, with D perhaps matching TRBD1 (6 bases). The germline V gene encodes CDR1 SGHTA and CDR2 FQGNSA. CDR3 length equals 17 residues. V shed 2 bases and J shed 5 bases, with 18 bases lying between them. The full variable domain, with the rest looked up from reference TRBV7-2 and TRBJ1-4, is GAGVSQSPSNKVTEKGKDVELRCDPISGHTALYWYRQSLGQGLEFLIYFQGNSAPDKSGLPSDRFSAERTGGSVSTLTIQRTQQEDSAVYLCASSLFEGGAYNEKLFFGSGTQLSVL.

This clonotype showed up many times. The J gene is TRBJ2-2, the V gene TRBV29-1; D not certain. With 7 bases removed from V and 6 bases from J, the gap between germline ends came to 9 bases. This CDR3 has 11 residues. The V gene's germline CDR1 is SQVTM and CDR2 ANQGSEA. This CDR3 reads CSARRSGELFF. CDR3 DNA sequence: TGCAGCGCCCGTCGATCCGGGGAGCTGTTTTTT.

This clonotype has only one observation. The genes are TRBV11-2 and TRBJ1-5; D is unresolved. The CDR3 sequence is 15 residues long. V was cut by 3 bases and J by 7 bases, with 16 bases left in between. In germline, CDR1 is SGHAT, CDR2 FQNNGV. The CDR3 region has the DNA TGTGCCAGCAGCTTTAACCCTTATAGCAGCCAGCCCCAGCATTTT. Residues: CASSFNPYSSQPQHF. The whole variable domain, filled in from reference TRBV11-2 and TRBJ1-5, reads EAGVAQSPRYKIIEKRQSVAFWCNPISGHATLYWYQQILGQGPKLLIQFQNNGVVDDSQLPKDRFSAERLKGVDSTLKIQPAKLEDSAVYLCASSFNPYSSQPQHFGDGTRLSIL.

The chain carries TRBV20-1 and TRBJ2-7; D is uncertain. The J call is doubtful: the DNA matches TRBJ2-1 better. The germline gives CDR1 DFQATT, CDR2 SNEGSKA (reference sequence). There are 15 residues in the CDR3. CDR3 sequence: CSAPAGVQSYNEQFF. The CDR3, as DNA: TGCAGTGCCCCAGCCGGTGTTCAATCCTACAATGAGCAGTTCTTC.

This chain links TRBV11-1 with TRBJ1-4; maybe TRBD1 (5 bases). There are 17 residues in the CDR3. CDR1 is SGHAT, CDR2 FQDESV, per germline (reference sequence). The V gene lost 5 bases and the J gene lost 6 bases, with 22 bases spanning the gap. CDR3 protein: CASSPPVDGAIHEKLFF. The CDR3 DNA reads as TGTGCCAGCAGCCCTCCGGTTGACGGGGCCATCCATGAAAAACTGTTTTTT.

Details on this clonotype: A much larger clone is a single base away; this may be a read error. The chain couples TRBV19 to TRBJ2-7, with 7 bases fitting TRBD1. Germline assignment: CDR1 LNHDA and CDR2 SQIVND (reference sequence). V lost 5 bases to trimming and J lost 1 base; unmatched junction nucleotides: 5. The length of the CDR3 is 14 residues. The CDR3 region has the DNA TGTGCCAGTAGTGTAACAGGGGAGTCCTACGAGCAGTACTTC. It encodes CASSVTGESYEQYF.

V usage is TRBV24-1 and J usage is TRBJ1-1; TRBD1 matches 9 bases. The CDR3 spans 14 residues. J lost 6 bases, V lost 4 bases, and 5 bases had no gene match. Germline CDR1 is KGHDR and CDR2 is SFDVKD. CDR3 amino acids: CATSDADRGAEAFF. The CDR3 DNA reads as TGTGCCACCAGTGACGCGGACAGGGGAGCTGAAGCTTTCTTT.

This clonotype was counted a few times. The chain recombines TRBV30 with TRBJ2-7; 8 bases are a match to TRBD1. Germline-derived CDR1 and CDR2 are GTSNPN and SVGIG (reference sequence). Trimming at V came to 7 bases and at J to 12 bases, leaving 17 bases not matched to a gene. The CDR3 is 13 amino acids. CDR3 coding DNA: TGTGCCTCCTCCCTCGGGACAGGCCTCGTTCTGTACTTC. It specifies CASSLGTGLVLYF.

Points on this clonotype: A clone one base away is much larger, so this may be a read error. The chain links TRBV5-5 to TRBJ1-1; no clear D gene. The length of the CDR3 is 15 residues. The germline gives CDR1 SGHKS, CDR2 YYEKEE (reference sequence). The CDR3, as DNA: TGTGCCTGCAGCTTGGGCGCCGGCCCGAACACTGAAGCTTTCTTT. It yields the protein CACSLGAGPNTEAFF. The variable domain in full, with the rest retrieved from reference TRBV5-5 and TRBJ1-1, is DAGVTQSPTHLIKTRGQQVTLRCSPISGHKSVSWYQQVLGQGPQFIFQYYEKEERGRGNFPDRFSARQFPNYSSELNVNALLLGDSALYLCACSLGAGPNTEAFFGQGTRLTVV.

This clonotype showed up many times. The V call is TRBV6-1, the J call TRBJ1-1, with a possible D match to TRBD1 (5 bases). The CDR3 is 13 residues long. The V and J ends lost 7 bases and 1 base respectively, with 10 bases between them. The germline CDR1 and CDR2 sequences are MNHNS and SASEGT. In nucleotides, the CDR3 is TGTGCCAGCATCAGGGCAGGGAACACTGAAGCTTTCTTT. Protein: CASIRAGNTEAFF.

The J gene is TRBJ2-5, the V gene TRBV29-1, with 12 nucleotides matching TRBD2. This CDR3 has 16 amino acids. Germline V gene sequence: CDR1 SQVTM, CDR2 ANQGSEA. CDR3 sequence reads: CSYGLAGRGIQETQYF. For the CDR3, the DNA is TGCAGTTACGGACTAGCGGGGAGGGGAATCCAAGAGACCCAGTACTTC.

The chain couples TRBV6-6 to TRBJ1-4, with D possibly matching TRBD1 (5 bases). CDR1 is MNHNY and CDR2 is SVGAGI in the germline V gene (reference sequence). Between the trimmed V and J ends, which lost 7 bases and 5 bases, there was a span of 14 bases. CDR3 length equals 14 residues. CDR3 in DNA: TGTGCCAGCAACGGGGCAGGGATAAATGAAAAACTGTTTTTT. Protein sequence: CASNGAGINEKLFF.

There are many counts of this clonotype. This chain joins TRBV5-6 and TRBJ1-5, with 11 nucleotides matching TRBD1. Germline CDR1 reads SGHDT; CDR2 reads YYEEEE. This CDR3 has 15 amino acids. With 5 bases clipped from V and 4 bases from J, the junction kept 5 bases outside the gene matches. The CDR3: CASSLRDRGNQPQHF. In DNA form, the CDR3 reads TGTGCCAGCAGTCTCCGGGACAGGGGGAATCAGCCCCAGCATTTT.

In the case of this clonotype: This clone may be a read error of a much larger clone one base away. The chain joins TRBV6-6 to TRBJ1-1; D remains unclear. The V and J ends lost 10 bases and 4 bases respectively, with 16 bases between them. CDR1 MNHNY and CDR2 SVGAGI come from the germline V gene (reference sequence). The length of the CDR3 is 13 residues. The CDR3 DNA follows: TGTGCCAACACCCTTCGCGGAGCCACTGAAGCTTTCTTT. It codes for CANTLRGATEAFF.

Remarks on this clonotype: A read error may produce the germline difference seen at one junction end. The rearrangement links TRBV5-4 to TRBJ2-7; 14 bases line up with TRBD2. Germline CDR1 and CDR2: SGHNT and YYREEE (reference sequence). The length of the CDR3 is 14 residues. Written as DNA, the CDR3 is TGTGCCAGCAGCATGCTGGGACTAGCGGGGGCGTGGGACTTC. This sequence encodes CASSMLGLAGAWDF.

The V and J genes are TRBV24-1 and TRBJ2-1, with 8 positions matching TRBD2. In germline, CDR1 is KGHDR, CDR2 SFDVKD. V was clipped by 3 bases and J by 3 bases; unmatched bases: 12. This CDR3 spans 18 amino acids. The DNA for the CDR3 is TGTGCCACCAGTGATGGACTAGCTGAGGTGGTGGACTACAATGAGCAGTTCTTC. As protein: CATSDGLAEVVDYNEQFF.